Below, 7 T cell receptor beta chains from the same sample are listed, as sequenced in a study of T cells after yellow fever vaccination (dated by TCRdb to about 2019). The library was obtained by 5' RACE. The listed sequencing device is Illumina NovaSeq 6000. In TCRdb, the public reads were trimmed at Q25 with fastp and aligned with MiXCR, with productive beta chains retained. One record per CDR3 amino acid sequence lists the most common genes and DNA. The sample data list about 220,000 distinct CDR3 sequences, and approximately 3% of these were observed just once. The ten largest clones add up to around 3.2% of the sample. The meaning of the sample's treatment or condition label: live attenuated yellow fever vaccine strain. Here the sequenced sample was CD4+ T cells sorted from PBMCs, taken 10 days after the yellow fever booster vaccination. All receptors derive from a young man who received the YFV17D yellow fever vaccine.

The V and J genes are TRBV14 and TRBJ2-1; TRBD2 agrees at 9 bases. Trimming took 2 bases from V and 0 from J; bases not matched to a gene: 17. The CDR3 sequence is 21 residues long. Germline V CDR1 and CDR2: SGHDN, FVKESK. The CDR3 coding sequence is TGTGCCAGCAGCCAAACGGTCTCAGCGGGGGGCCTATTGGGCTCCTACAATGAGCAGTTCTTC. Translating it yields CASSQTVSAGGLLGSYNEQFF.

This clonotype was counted many times. The CDR3 region is CASSLALGDSEQYF. Here the CDR3 DNA reads TGTGCCAGCAGCTTAGCGTTGGGGGATAGCGAGCAGTACTTC. The chain uses TRBV7-2 and TRBJ2-7; D possibly uses TRBD1 or TRBD2 (5 bases each). Germline V gives CDR1 SGHTA, CDR2 FQGNSA. This CDR3 has 14 amino acids. V dropped 0 bases and J dropped 6 bases, with 12 bases sitting between them.

The rearrangement uses TRBV5-1 and TRBJ2-7; possible D gene TRBD1, 5 bases. CDR3 length: 15 amino acids. V gave up 4 bases and J gave up 4 bases, with 18 bases separating them. Germline V gene data show CDR1 as SGHRS and CDR2 as YFSETQ. This chain's CDR3 is CASSTSVGLGYEQYF. The CDR3 DNA follows: TGCGCCAGCAGCACCAGCGTGGGGCTAGGTTACGAGCAGTACTTC.

The chain is built from TRBV12-3 or TRBV12-4 and TRBJ2-7; a possible D gene is TRBD2 (5 bases). The CDR3 has 14 amino acids. The V end lost 5 bases, the J end lost 3 bases, and 14 bases lay between the germline ends. CDR3 bases: TGTGCCAGCAGTCCCACTAGAGGTAGCTACGAGCAGTACGTC. Translation gives CASSPTRGSYEQYV.

With regard to this clonotype: Its ends do not fully match the called genes, so a read error is possible. The V call is TRBV4-2, the J call TRBJ1-1; perhaps TRBD1 as D (5 bases). CDR1 is LGHNA, CDR2 YNFKEQ, per germline. This CDR3 contains 15 residues. CDR3 protein: CDSSPSDRLNTEAFF. For the CDR3, the DNA is TGTGACAGCAGCCCCAGCGACAGATTAAACACTGAAGCTTTCTTT.

This clonotype occurred many times. J is TRBJ2-5 and V is TRBV10-2; 8 nucleotides line up with TRBD2. Unmatched junction bases numbered 6, after V lost 7 bases and J lost 5 bases. CDR3 length: 13 residues. The V gene's germline CDR1 is WSHSY and CDR2 SAAADI. This chain's CDR3 is CASKVGGAETQYF. CDR3 DNA sequence: TGCGCCAGCAAAGTCGGGGGGGCGGAGACCCAGTACTTC.

This clonotype has at least ten counts. The rearrangement joins TRBV9 to TRBJ2-1; D is ambiguous. The CDR3 consists of 15 residues. Germline CDR1 SGDLS, CDR2 YYNGEE. V was pared by 0 bases and J by 0 bases, with 7 bases between. This CDR3 is CASSVALSSYNEQFF. The CDR3 DNA follows: TGTGCCAGCAGCGTAGCACTGAGCTCCTACAATGAGCAGTTCTTC.